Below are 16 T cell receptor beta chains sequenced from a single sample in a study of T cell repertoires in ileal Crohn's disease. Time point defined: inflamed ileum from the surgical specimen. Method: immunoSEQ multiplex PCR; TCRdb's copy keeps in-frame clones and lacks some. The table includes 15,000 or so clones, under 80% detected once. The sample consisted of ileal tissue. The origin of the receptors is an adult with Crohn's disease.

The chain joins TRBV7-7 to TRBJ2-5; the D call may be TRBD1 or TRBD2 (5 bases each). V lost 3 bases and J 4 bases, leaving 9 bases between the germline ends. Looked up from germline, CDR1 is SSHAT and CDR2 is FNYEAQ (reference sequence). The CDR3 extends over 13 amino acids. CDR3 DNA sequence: TGTGCCAGCAGCTTCGGGGCCGGAGAGACCCAGTACTTC. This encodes CASSFGAGETQYF.

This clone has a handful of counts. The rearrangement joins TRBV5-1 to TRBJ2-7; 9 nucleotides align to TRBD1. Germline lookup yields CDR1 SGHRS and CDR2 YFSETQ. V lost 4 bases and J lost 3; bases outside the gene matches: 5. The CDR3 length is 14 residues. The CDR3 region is CASSRTGVGYEQYF. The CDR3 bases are TGCGCCAGCAGCAGGACAGGGGTTGGCTACGAGCAGTACTTC.

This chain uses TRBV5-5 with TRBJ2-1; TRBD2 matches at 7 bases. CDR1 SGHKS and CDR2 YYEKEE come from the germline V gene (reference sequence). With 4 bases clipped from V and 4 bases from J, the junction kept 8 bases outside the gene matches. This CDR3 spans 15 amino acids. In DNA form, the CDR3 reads TGTGCCAGCAGCCCAAGACTAGCTTCATACAATGAGCAGTTCTTC. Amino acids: CASSPRLASYNEQFF.

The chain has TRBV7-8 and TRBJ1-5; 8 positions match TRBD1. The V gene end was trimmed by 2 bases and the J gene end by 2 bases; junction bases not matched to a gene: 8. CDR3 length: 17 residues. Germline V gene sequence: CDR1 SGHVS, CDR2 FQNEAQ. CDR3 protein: CASSLTYRGKGNQPQHF. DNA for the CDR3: TGTGCCAGCAGCTTAACGTACAGGGGGAAAGGCAATCAGCCCCAGCATTTT.

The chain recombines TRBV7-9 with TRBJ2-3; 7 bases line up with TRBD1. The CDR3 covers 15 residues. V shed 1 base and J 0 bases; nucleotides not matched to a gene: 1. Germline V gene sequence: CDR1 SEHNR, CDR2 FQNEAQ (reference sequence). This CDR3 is CASSLGQGSTDTQYF. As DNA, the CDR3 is TGTGCCAGCAGCTTAGGACAGGGAAGCACAGATACGCAGTATTTT.

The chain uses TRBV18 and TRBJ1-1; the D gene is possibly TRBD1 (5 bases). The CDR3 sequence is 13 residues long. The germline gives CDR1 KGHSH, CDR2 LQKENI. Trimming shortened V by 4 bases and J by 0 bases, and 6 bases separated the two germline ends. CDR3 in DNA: TGTGCCAGCTCACAAGGGGTGAACACTGAAGCTTTCTTT. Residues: CASSQGVNTEAFF. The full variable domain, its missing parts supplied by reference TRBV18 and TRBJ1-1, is NAGVMQNPRHLVRRRGQEARLRCSPMKGHSHVYWYRQLPEEGLKFMVYLQKENIIDESGMPKERFSAEFPKEGPSILRIQQVVRGDSAAYFCASSQGVNTEAFFGQGTRLTVV.

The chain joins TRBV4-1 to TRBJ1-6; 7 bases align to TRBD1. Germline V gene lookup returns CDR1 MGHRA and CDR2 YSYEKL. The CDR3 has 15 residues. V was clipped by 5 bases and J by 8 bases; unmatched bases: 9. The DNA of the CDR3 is TGCGCCAGCAGCAAGGCGCGGCAGGGGGATTCACCCCTCCACTTT. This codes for CASSKARQGDSPLHF.

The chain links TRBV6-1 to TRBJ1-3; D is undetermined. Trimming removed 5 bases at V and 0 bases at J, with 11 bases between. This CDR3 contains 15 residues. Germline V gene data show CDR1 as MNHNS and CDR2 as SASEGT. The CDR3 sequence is CASSRTYGSGNTIYF. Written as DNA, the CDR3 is TGTGCCAGCAGTCGGACTTATGGCTCTGGAAACACCATATATTTT.

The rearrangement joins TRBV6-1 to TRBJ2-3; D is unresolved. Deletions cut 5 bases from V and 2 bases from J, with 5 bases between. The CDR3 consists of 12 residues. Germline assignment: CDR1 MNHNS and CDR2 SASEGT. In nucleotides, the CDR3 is TGTGCCAGCAGTTTGCTCACAGATACGCAGTATTTT. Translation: CASSLLTDTQYF.

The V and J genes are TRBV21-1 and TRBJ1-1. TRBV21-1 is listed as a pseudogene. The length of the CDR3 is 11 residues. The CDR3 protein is CASSKDTEAFF. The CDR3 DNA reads TGTGCCAGCAGCAAGGACACTGAAGCTTTCTTT.

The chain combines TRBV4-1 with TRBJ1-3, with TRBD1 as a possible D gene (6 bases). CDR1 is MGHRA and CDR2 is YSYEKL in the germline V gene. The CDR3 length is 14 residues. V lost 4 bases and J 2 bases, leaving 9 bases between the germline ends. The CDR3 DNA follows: TGCGCCAGCAGCCGGGGGGGCGCTGGAAACACCATATATTTT. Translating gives CASSRGGAGNTIYF.

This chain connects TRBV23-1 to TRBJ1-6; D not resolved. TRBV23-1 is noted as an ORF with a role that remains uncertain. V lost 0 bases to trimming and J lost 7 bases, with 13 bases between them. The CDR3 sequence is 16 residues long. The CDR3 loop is CASSQSCGKGNSPLHF. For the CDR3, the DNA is TGCGCCAGCAGTCAATCATGCGGGAAAGGGAATTCACCCCTCCACTTT.

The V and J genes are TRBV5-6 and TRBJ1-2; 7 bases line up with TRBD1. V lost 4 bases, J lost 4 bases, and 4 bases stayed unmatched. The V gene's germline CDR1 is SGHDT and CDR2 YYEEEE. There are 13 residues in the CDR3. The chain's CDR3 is CASSGQVPYGYTF. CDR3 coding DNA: TGTGCCAGCAGCGGACAGGTTCCCTATGGCTACACCTTC.

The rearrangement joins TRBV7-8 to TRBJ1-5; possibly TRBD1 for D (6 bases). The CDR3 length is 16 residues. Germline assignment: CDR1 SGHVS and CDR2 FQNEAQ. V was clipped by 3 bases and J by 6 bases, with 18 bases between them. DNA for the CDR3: TGTGCCAGCAGCTTCTCCGCAGGGGCCTACGGTCAGCCCCAGCATTTT. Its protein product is CASSFSAGAYGQPQHF.

The CDR3 here is CASSYGGDYGYTF. The DNA of the CDR3 is TGTGCCAGCAGTTACGGGGGGGACTATGGCTACACCTTC. The chain couples TRBV6-5 to TRBJ1-2; a weak D match, TRBD1 (5 bases). V was pared by 2 bases and J by 3 bases, with 7 bases between. Germline lookup yields CDR1 MNHEY and CDR2 SVGAGI. The CDR3 covers 13 residues.

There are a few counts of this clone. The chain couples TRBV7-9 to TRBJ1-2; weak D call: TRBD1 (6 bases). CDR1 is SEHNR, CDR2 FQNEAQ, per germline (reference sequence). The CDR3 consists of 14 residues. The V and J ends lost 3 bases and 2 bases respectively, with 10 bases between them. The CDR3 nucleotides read TGTGCCAGCAGCTTCTCCGGGACAAACTATGGCTACACCTTC. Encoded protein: CASSFSGTNYGYTF. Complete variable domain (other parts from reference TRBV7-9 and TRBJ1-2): DTGVSQNPRHKITKRGQNVTFRCDPISEHNRLYWYRQTLGQGPEFLTYFQNEAQLEKSRLLSDRFSAERPKGSFSTLEIQRTEQGDSAMYLCASSFSGTNYGYTFGSGTRLTVV.